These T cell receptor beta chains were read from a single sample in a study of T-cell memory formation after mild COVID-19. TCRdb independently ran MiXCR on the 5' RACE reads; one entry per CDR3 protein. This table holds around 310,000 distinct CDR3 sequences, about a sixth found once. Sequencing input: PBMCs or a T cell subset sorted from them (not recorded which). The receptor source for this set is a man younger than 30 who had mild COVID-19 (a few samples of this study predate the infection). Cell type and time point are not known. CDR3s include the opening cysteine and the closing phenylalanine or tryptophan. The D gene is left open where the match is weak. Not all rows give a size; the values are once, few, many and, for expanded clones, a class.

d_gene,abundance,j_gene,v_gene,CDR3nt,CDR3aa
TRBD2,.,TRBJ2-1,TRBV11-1,TGTGCCAGCAGAGAAGCGGGGGGGCCTCAAAATGAGCAGTTCTTC,CASREAGGPQNEQFF
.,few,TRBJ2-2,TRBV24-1,TGTGCCACCAGTGATTTGGGAGACAGCACCGGGGAGCTGTTTTTT,CATSDLGDSTGELFF
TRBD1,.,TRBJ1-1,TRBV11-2,TGTGCCAGCAGCCCGGCCAGGGGGACTGAAGCTTTCTTT,CASSPARGTEAFF
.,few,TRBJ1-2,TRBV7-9,TGTGCCACCCGGACAGACAACTATGGCTACACCTTC,CATRTDNYGYTF
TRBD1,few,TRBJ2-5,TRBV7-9,TGTGCCAGCAGTACAGGGGGGAAAGAGACCCAGTACTTC,CASSTGGKETQYF
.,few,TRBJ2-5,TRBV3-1,TGTGCCAGCAGCCGAACAACCCCGAGCCGTCGGGAGACCCAGTACTTC,CASSRTTPSRRETQYF
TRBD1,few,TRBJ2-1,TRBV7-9,TGTGCCAGCAGCCAGGGACAGGGAAGTAGGAATGAGCAGTTCTTC,CASSQGQGSRNEQFF
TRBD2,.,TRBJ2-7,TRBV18,TGTGCCAGCTCACCAGGACTGGGGACTAGCGGTTACGAGCAGTACTTC,CASSPGLGTSGYEQYF
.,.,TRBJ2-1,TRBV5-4,TGTGCCAGCAGCTTGCTCGGGGCCCAGCCTGGCAATGAGCAGTTCTTC,CASSLLGAQPGNEQFF
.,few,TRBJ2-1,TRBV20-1,TGCAGTGCTAGAGATGGGAGCTCCTACAATGAGCAGTTCTTC,CSARDGSSYNEQFF
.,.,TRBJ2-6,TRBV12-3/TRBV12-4,TGTGCCAGCAGCCCTCACTCTGGGGCCAACGTCCTGACTTTC,CASSPHSGANVLTF
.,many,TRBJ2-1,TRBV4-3,TGCGCCAGCAGCCCCGGTTCTAGCTCCTACAATGAGCAGTTCTTC,CASSPGSSSYNEQFF
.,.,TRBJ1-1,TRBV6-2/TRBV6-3,TGTGCCAGCTGCGACCGGGCGAACACTGAAGCTTTCTTT,CASCDRANTEAFF
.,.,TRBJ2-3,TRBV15,TGTGCCACCAGCAGAGATTGGGCCCGCGGCACAGATACGCAGTATTTT,CATSRDWARGTDTQYF
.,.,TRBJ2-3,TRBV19,TGTGCCAGCTCGTACGGGCCGAGCACAGATACGCAGTATTTT,CASSYGPSTDTQYF
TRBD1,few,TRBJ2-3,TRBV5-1,TGCGCCAGCAGCTTTCAACAGGGGTTGACAGATACGCAGTATTTT,CASSFQQGLTDTQYF
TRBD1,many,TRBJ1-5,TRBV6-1,TGTGCCAGCAGGGGACAGGGGGCTGGTCAGCCCCAGCATTTT,CASRGQGAGQPQHF
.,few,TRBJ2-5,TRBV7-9,TGTGCCAGCAGCTTAGTTCAGGGGCGCCAAGAGACCCAGTACTTC,CASSLVQGRQETQYF
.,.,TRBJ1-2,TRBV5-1,TGCGCCAGCAGCCGGACAGTAAACTATGGCTACACCTTC,CASSRTVNYGYTF
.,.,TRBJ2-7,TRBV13,TGTGCCAGCAGCCGACGAGTAGGGTCCTACGAGCAGTACTTC,CASSRRVGSYEQYF
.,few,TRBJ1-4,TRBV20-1,TGCAGTGCTAGCCAGGGTGGGGAAAAACTGTTTTTT,CSASQGGEKLFF
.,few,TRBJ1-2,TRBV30,TGTGCCTGGAGTCCAGGATACTATGGCTACACCTTC,CAWSPGYYGYTF
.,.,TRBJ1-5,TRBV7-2,TGTGCCAGCAGCTTTACAGAGAATCAGCCCCAGCATTTT,CASSFTENQPQHF
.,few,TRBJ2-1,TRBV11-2,TGTGCCAGCAGCTCATCCTCTCACAATGAGCAGTTCTTC,CASSSSSHNEQFF
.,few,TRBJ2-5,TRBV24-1,TGTGCCACCAGTGATGGGGACACGAAGACCCAGTACTTC,CATSDGDTKTQYF
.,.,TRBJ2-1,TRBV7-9,TGTGCCAGCAGCTTAGTAGTCTCATACAATGAGCAGTTCTTC,CASSLVVSYNEQFF
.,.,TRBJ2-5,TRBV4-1,TGCGCCAGCAGCCAGAGGGACGTCGGCCAAGAGACCCAGTACTTC,CASSQRDVGQETQYF
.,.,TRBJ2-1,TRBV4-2,TGTGCCAGCAGCGTTGGGGCCGGGGGTCCCTACAATGAGCAGTTCTTC,CASSVGAGGPYNEQFF
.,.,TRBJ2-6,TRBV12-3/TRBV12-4,TGTGCCAGCAGTTTGAGGACAGTCTCTGGGGCCAACGTCCTGACTTTC,CASSLRTVSGANVLTF
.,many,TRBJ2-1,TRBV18,TGTGCCAGCTCACCACTGGGGGTGGGCGATGAGCAGTTCTTC,CASSPLGVGDEQFF
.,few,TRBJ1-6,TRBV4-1,TGCGCCAGCAGCCGGGGGGTGACACGGCGGTATAATTCACCCCTCCACTTT,CASSRGVTRRYNSPLHF
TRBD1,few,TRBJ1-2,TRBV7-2,TGTGCCAGCAGCCGGGACAGGGGAAGGGAGGGCTACACCTTC,CASSRDRGREGYTF
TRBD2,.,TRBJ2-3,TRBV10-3,TGTGCCATCAGTGAGTCGGCGGGAGAGATCACAGATACGCAGTATTTT,CAISESAGEITDTQYF
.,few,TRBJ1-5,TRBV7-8,TGTGCCAGCAGCGATACCGGGACCGCCGTACCCCAGCATTTT,CASSDTGTAVPQHF
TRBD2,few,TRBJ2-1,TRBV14,TGTGCCAGCAGCCAAGACGGGACTAGCGGGGGTGTAAGGGAGCAGTTCTTC,CASSQDGTSGGVREQFF
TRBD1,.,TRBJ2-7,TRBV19,TGTGCCAGTAGCCTTGACAGGGGTCCCACCTACGAGCAGTACTTC,CASSLDRGPTYEQYF
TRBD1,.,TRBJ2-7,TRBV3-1,TGTGCCAGCAGCACCCGTGACAGGGGGGATGCCTACGAGCAGTACTTC,CASSTRDRGDAYEQYF
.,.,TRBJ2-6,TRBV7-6,TGTGCCAGCAGCTCGGTGTCCTCTGGGGCCAACGTCCTGACTTTC,CASSSVSSGANVLTF
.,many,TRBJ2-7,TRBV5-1,TGCGCCAGCAGCTTGCTGCCCAGGTCCTACGAGCAGTACTTC,CASSLLPRSYEQYF
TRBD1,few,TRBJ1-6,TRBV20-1,TGCAGTGCTCCGAGGGCAGGGGGCCTTAATTCACCCCTCCACTTT,CSAPRAGGLNSPLHF
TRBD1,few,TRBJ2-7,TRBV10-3,TGTGCCATCAGTCCCGGGACAGGGGGCTACGAGCAGTACTTC,CAISPGTGGYEQYF
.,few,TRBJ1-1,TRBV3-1,TGTGCCAGCAGCCAATCAAGAGGAACTGAAGCTTTCTTT,CASSQSRGTEAFF
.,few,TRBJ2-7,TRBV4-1,TGCGCCAGCAGCCAGGCCCTTGGGGGCCGTTCCTACGAGCAGTACTTC,CASSQALGGRSYEQYF
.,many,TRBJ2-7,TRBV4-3,TGCGCCAGCAGCCAAGATCGGATAGGCCCTTGGGAGCAGTACTTC,CASSQDRIGPWEQYF
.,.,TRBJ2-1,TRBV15,TGTGCCACCAGTGCGGACTACAATGAGCAGTTCTTC,CATSADYNEQFF
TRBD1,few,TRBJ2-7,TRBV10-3,TGTGCCACCGGAGACCGGGACAGGGGATACGAGCAGTACTTC,CATGDRDRGYEQYF
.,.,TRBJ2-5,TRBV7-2,TGTGCCAGCAGCTTGATGAGAGCGGCGGAGACCCAGTACTTC,CASSLMRAAETQYF
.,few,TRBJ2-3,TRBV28,TGTGCCAGCAGTATCAGGGGCCCAGATACGCAGTATTTT,CASSIRGPDTQYF
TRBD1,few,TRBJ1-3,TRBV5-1,TGCGCCAGCAGCTTACAGGGGAGGAGAGGAAACACCATATATTTT,CASSLQGRRGNTIYF
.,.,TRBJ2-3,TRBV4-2,TGTGCCAGCAGCCACTATGAGGGTAGCACAGATACGCAGTATTTT,CASSHYEGSTDTQYF
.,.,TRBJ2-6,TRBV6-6,TGTGCCAGCAGTTACAGGGAGGCCGGGGCCAACGTCCTGACTTTC,CASSYREAGANVLTF
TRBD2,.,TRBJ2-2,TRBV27,TGTGCCAGCAGTAGGCCTAGCGGGGTCACCGGGGAGCTGTTTTTT,CASSRPSGVTGELFF
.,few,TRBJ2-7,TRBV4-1,TGCGCCAGCAGCCAGGGGGCGGCGTACAAGCAGTACTTC,CASSQGAAYKQYF
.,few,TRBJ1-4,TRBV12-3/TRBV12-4,TGTGCCAGCAGTCCTCTCCAGGGTTCCACTAATGAAAAACTGTTTTTT,CASSPLQGSTNEKLFF